These 9 T cell receptor beta chains share one sample of origin, sequenced in a study of T-cell reconstitution after alpha-beta-depleted transplantation in children. For TCRbeta, the library was prepared with unique molecular identifiers. One entry per CDR3 protein results from TCRdb running MiXCR on the PCR reads. Altogether about a million distinct CDR3 sequences are present, less than 30% being singletons, with the ten largest covering roughly 31%. The source material was PBMCs, mostly from graft donor cells, sampled 360 days after TCRalphabeta/CD19-depleted stem cell transplant. All receptors derive from a boy under two years old who had a stem cell transplant for SCID, so the T cells may come from the graft donor.

V usage is TRBV12-3 or TRBV12-4 and J usage is TRBJ1-3, with TRBD1 as a possible D gene (6 bases). This CDR3 is built from 15 residues. V lost 5 bases, J lost 3 bases, and 14 bases lay in between. In DNA form, the CDR3 reads TGTGCCAGCAGTGTTGGGCCAGGGGTTGGAAACACCATATATTTT. It specifies CASSVGPGVGNTIYF.

The rearrangement joins TRBV5-1 to TRBJ2-3, with 9 bases matching TRBD1. V lost 4 bases, J lost 2 bases, and 8 bases stayed unmatched. Germline V CDR1 and CDR2: SGHRS, YFSETQ. CDR3 size: 16 residues. CDR3 in amino acids: CASSPRGQGVTDTQYF. CDR3 DNA: TGCGCCAGCAGCCCACGGGGACAGGGAGTCACAGATACGCAGTATTTT.

This clonotype came up a few times. V gene TRBV20-1 combines with J gene TRBJ1-5, with D perhaps TRBD1 (5 bases). V was clipped by 1 base and J by 0 bases, with 10 bases between them. The germline V gene encodes CDR1 DFQATT and CDR2 SNEGSKA (reference sequence). This CDR3 contains 15 residues. The CDR3 region is CSARGGRISNQPQHF. As DNA, the CDR3 is TGCAGTGCTAGAGGGGGACGGATTAGCAATCAGCCCCAGCATTTT.

The chain combines TRBV7-7 with TRBJ2-2; D call uncertain. The CDR3 consists of 13 residues. The germline gives CDR1 SSHAT, CDR2 FNYEAQ (reference sequence). V lost 6 bases, J lost 0 bases, and 5 bases lay in between. CDR3 in DNA: TGTGCCAGCAGACCTTCGAACACCGGGGAGCTGTTTTTT. This encodes CASRPSNTGELFF.

The chain links TRBV4-1 to TRBJ2-2; no clear D gene. From germline, CDR1 is MGHRA and CDR2 YSYEKL. This CDR3 has 15 amino acids. V lost 1 base and J lost 1, with 7 bases in between. CDR3 amino acids: CASSQVTVNTGELFF. The CDR3 DNA sequence: TGCGCCAGCAGCCAAGTTACGGTGAACACCGGGGAGCTGTTTTTT.

Concerning this clonotype itself: Just one base apart from a much larger clone, this may be a read error. V and J are TRBV5-6 and TRBJ2-3, with D possibly being TRBD2 (5 bases). CDR1 and CDR2 (germline): SGHDT, YYEEEE. This CDR3 region has 13 residues. CDR3 coding DNA: TGTGCCATCAGCTTCGGGGGCACAGATACGCAGTATTTT. It translates to CAISFGGTDTQYF.

The chain carries TRBV28 and TRBJ2-5; no reliable D call. Germline CDR1 is MDHEN and CDR2 is SYDVKM. Trimming pared 1 base from V and 0 bases from J, leaving 12 bases between. The CDR3 length is 16 residues. CDR3 in amino acids: CASSLLVGKYQETQYF. CDR3 DNA: TGTGCCAGCAGTTTATTGGTGGGAAAGTACCAAGAGACCCAGTACTTC.

This clonotype has a handful of counts. The chain employs TRBV7-2 and TRBJ2-7; 8 bases line up with TRBD2. With V trimmed by 4 bases and J by 3 bases, 14 bases remained unmatched. CDR1 and CDR2 (germline): SGHTA, FQGNSA. This CDR3 region has 17 residues. This CDR3 is CASSSGPLAEFFYEQYF. For the CDR3, the DNA is TGTGCCAGCAGCTCAGGGCCACTAGCGGAGTTCTTCTACGAGCAGTACTTC. The full variable domain, completed using reference TRBV7-2 and TRBJ2-7, is GAGVSQSPSNKVTEKGKDVELRCDPISGHTALYWYRQSLGQGLEFLIYFQGNSAPDKSGLPSDRFSAERTGGSVSTLTIQRTQQEDSAVYLCASSSGPLAEFFYEQYFGPGTRLTVT.

A word on this clonotype: A read error may account for a junction end that differs from germline. J is TRBJ2-3 and V is TRBV7-9; D is undetermined. There are 12 residues in the CDR3. CDR1 SEHNR and CDR2 FQNEAQ come from the germline V gene (reference sequence). In DNA form, the CDR3 reads TGTGCCAGCAGCTCCTCAGCCACACGGCACAATTTT. This translates into CASSSSATRHNF.